The 28 T cell receptor beta chains reported below all come from one sample, sequenced in a study of blood T cell repertoires in COVID-19. Some clones are missing from TCRdb's copy, which holds only in-frame ones; the method was immunoSEQ multiplex PCR. The sample holds approximately 240,000 clones, roughly 82% seen once. The sample comprised peripheral blood. The receptors were gathered from an elderly woman with active or convalescent COVID-19.

The rearrangement joins TRBV20-1 to TRBJ2-1; perhaps TRBD2 as D (5 bases). CDR1 is DFQATT and CDR2 is SNEGSKA in the germline V gene (reference sequence). The V and J ends lost 3 bases and 9 bases respectively, with 12 bases between them. CDR3 length: 12 residues. CDR3 coding DNA: TGCAGTGCTAGTTGGGCCGGGGTTGAGCAGTTCTTC. Encoded protein: CSASWAGVEQFF.

The rearrangement joins TRBV10-3 to TRBJ2-7, with 11 bases fitting TRBD2. Germline CDR1 ENHRY, CDR2 SYGVKD. The CDR3 covers 14 residues. Trimming cost V 5 bases and J 3 bases; bases outside gene matches: 3. The CDR3 DNA reads TGTGCCATCAGTTCTAGCGGGAGGTTCTACGAGCAGTACTTC. This translates into CAISSSGRFYEQYF.

The chain joins TRBV28 to TRBJ2-7; 10 positions agree with TRBD2. CDR3 length equals 16 residues. CDR1 MDHEN and CDR2 SYDVKM come from the germline V gene. Trimming took 3 bases from V and 3 from J; bases not matched to a gene: 8. The CDR3 region is CASSFGRGLAYYEQYF. As DNA, the CDR3 is TGTGCCAGCAGTTTTGGCAGGGGACTAGCGTACTACGAGCAGTACTTC.

V usage is TRBV6-1 and J usage is TRBJ2-2, with a tentative D call TRBD2 (6 bases). V was shortened by 1 base and J by 5 bases, with 8 bases between the two germline ends. The CDR3 is 14 amino acids. Germline V gene sequence: CDR1 MNHNS, CDR2 SASEGT. CDR3 sequence (DNA): TGTGCCAGCAGTGAAGAGGGAGGAACCGGGGAGCTGTTTTTT. It translates to CASSEEGGTGELFF.

DNA of the CDR3: TGTGCCAGCAGTTCCACCTACGAGCAGTACTTC. Translated, it gives CASSSTYEQYF. V is TRBV28 and J is TRBJ2-7; D is ambiguous. The germline CDR1 and CDR2 sequences are MDHEN and SYDVKM. Between the trimmed V and J ends, which lost 4 bases and 2 bases, there was a span of 3 bases. The CDR3 covers 11 residues.

The J gene is TRBJ1-5, the V gene TRBV24-1; TRBD1 aligns across 9 bases. J was trimmed by 4 bases and V by 3 bases; bases with no gene match: 0. This CDR3 comprises 14 residues. Germline CDR1 KGHDR, CDR2 SFDVKD. Here the CDR3 DNA reads TGTGCCACCAGTGATGACAGGGGGAATCAGCCCCAGCATTTT. Translating gives CATSDDRGNQPQHF.

The V call is TRBV9, the J call TRBJ1-6; D might be TRBD1 (5 bases). Germline V gives CDR1 SGDLS, CDR2 YYNGEE. The CDR3 has 14 amino acids. V shed 4 bases and J shed 5 bases, with 10 bases lying between them. The CDR3 protein is CASSQTVNNSPLHF. CDR3 nucleotide sequence: TGTGCCAGCAGCCAGACAGTGAATAATTCACCCCTCCACTTT.

Comments on this clone: Other nucleotide sequences from this sample produce the same CDR3. V gene TRBV28 combines with J gene TRBJ2-2; D may be TRBD1 (6 bases). V dropped 4 bases and J dropped 1 base, with 7 bases sitting between them. The CDR3 length is 14 residues. Germline lookup yields CDR1 MDHEN and CDR2 SYDVKM. The CDR3 bases are TGTGCCAGCAGTTCGGGACAGAACACCGGGGAGCTGTTTTTT. Its translation: CASSSGQNTGELFF.

This CDR3 is CSASVAGGEGNEKLFF. The CDR3 coding sequence is TGCAGTGCTAGTGTGGCAGGGGGAGAGGGTAATGAAAAACTGTTTTTT. This sequence joins TRBV20-1 and TRBJ1-4; 7 nucleotides line up with TRBD1. The germline V gene encodes CDR1 DFQATT and CDR2 SNEGSKA (reference sequence). V gave up 3 bases and J gave up 4 bases; unmatched junction bases: 11. CDR3 length: 16 amino acids.

This clone was counted a single time. This chain uses TRBV7-9 with TRBJ1-2; weak D call: TRBD1 (6 bases). There are 14 residues in the CDR3. The germline V gene has CDR1 SEHNR and CDR2 FQNEAQ (reference sequence). V gave up 5 bases and J gave up 6 bases, with 16 bases separating them. The CDR3 loop reads CASSVNRAGDGYTF. CDR3 bases: TGTGCCAGCAGCGTCAACAGGGCGGGCGATGGCTACACCTTC.

V is TRBV15 and J is TRBJ2-5; 7 bases map to TRBD2. Germline V CDR1 and CDR2: LNHNV, YYDKDF (reference sequence). With V trimmed by 0 bases and J by 5 bases, 3 bases remained unmatched. CDR3 length equals 14 residues. The DNA for the CDR3 is TGTGCCACCAGCAGAGATGGGAGGGAGGAGACCCAGTACTTC. Its translation is CATSRDGREETQYF. Full variable domain (rest looked up from reference TRBV15 and TRBJ2-5): DAMVIQNPRYQVTQFGKPVTLSCSQTLNHNVMYWYQQKSSQAPKLLFHYYDKDFNNEADTPDNFQSRRPNTSFCFLDIRSPGLGDTAMYLCATSRDGREETQYFGPGTRLLVL.

The J gene is TRBJ1-2, the V gene TRBV6-5; D perhaps matches TRBD1 (5 bases). CDR1 and CDR2 (germline): MNHEY, SVGAGI. V lost 6 bases and J lost 5, with 13 bases in between. The CDR3 length is 13 residues. The DNA for the CDR3 is TGTGCCAGCAGCCCGTCGGGGGATTATGGCTACACCTTC. Translation: CASSPSGDYGYTF.

The V and J genes are TRBV18 and TRBJ2-1, with TRBD2 matching over 9 bases. With 3 bases clipped from V and 7 bases from J, the junction kept 10 bases outside the gene matches. Germline V CDR1 and CDR2: KGHSH, LQKENI. CDR3 size: 16 residues. Written as DNA, the CDR3 is TGTGCCAGCTCACCCTCCCTAGCGGGACCTGGGAATGAGCAGTTCTTC. It is translated as CASSPSLAGPGNEQFF.

The chain combines TRBV2 with TRBJ2-1; 11 bases match TRBD2. Germline loops: CDR1 SNHLY, CDR2 FYNNEI. This CDR3 has 17 residues. The ends lost 0 bases at V and 3 bases at J; junction bases unmatched: 4. Here the CDR3 reads CASSEARLAGYYNEQFF. In DNA form, the CDR3 reads TGTGCCAGCAGTGAAGCCCGACTAGCGGGATACTACAATGAGCAGTTCTTC.

The chain carries TRBV15 and TRBJ2-5; 11 bases line up with TRBD1. Germline-derived CDR1 and CDR2 are LNHNV and YYDKDF (reference sequence). The CDR3 runs 17 residues. After removal of 0 bases from V and 5 bases from J, the junction contained 8 bases not matched to a gene. CDR3 protein: CATSREPGQGAWETQYF. The CDR3 DNA follows: TGTGCCACCAGCAGAGAACCAGGACAGGGGGCGTGGGAGACCCAGTACTTC.

This clone has at least ten counts. The V gene is TRBV2, the J gene TRBJ1-5; TRBD1 agrees at 7 bases. Germline CDR1 SNHLY, CDR2 FYNNEI. This CDR3 is 16 amino acids long. V was clipped by 3 bases and J by 6 bases; unmatched bases: 11. CDR3 region: CASSDPRQGLSQPQHF. In DNA, the CDR3 is TGTGCCAGCAGTGACCCGAGACAGGGTCTTTCTCAGCCCCAGCATTTT.

This chain joins TRBV5-4 and TRBJ1-5; D call uncertain. CDR1 SGHNT and CDR2 YYREEE come from the germline V gene (reference sequence). The CDR3 sequence is 15 residues long. Trimming removed 0 bases from V and 2 bases from J, with 9 bases in between. CDR3 in amino acids: CASSLDPTRNQPQHF. DNA of the CDR3: TGTGCCAGCAGCTTGGATCCGACACGCAATCAGCCCCAGCATTTT.

The J gene is TRBJ2-1, the V gene TRBV29-1, with 15 bases identical to TRBD2. V gave up 0 bases and J gave up 9 bases; unmatched junction bases: 6. The CDR3 length is 16 residues. Germline assignment: CDR1 SQVTM and CDR2 ANQGSEA. The CDR3 loop reads CSVEDRTSGGASEQFF. The CDR3 bases are TGCAGCGTTGAAGATCGGACTAGCGGGGGGGCATCTGAGCAGTTCTTC.

The CDR3 is CATRQGFQETQYF. CDR3 coding DNA: TGTGCCACCAGACAGGGCTTCCAAGAGACCCAGTACTTC. The V and J genes are TRBV24-1 and TRBJ2-5; D may be TRBD1 (6 bases). Germline lookup yields CDR1 KGHDR and CDR2 SFDVKD. The CDR3 has 13 residues. Trimming shortened V by 7 bases and J by 1 base, and 9 bases separated the two germline ends.

The sample holds one count of this clone. V gene TRBV7-2 combines with J gene TRBJ2-2, with TRBD2 as a possible D gene (5 bases). Trimming took 4 bases from V and 5 from J, leaving 20 bases between them. Germline V gives CDR1 SGHTA, CDR2 FQGNSA. The CDR3 covers 17 residues. The chain's CDR3 is CASSSPPVIRGTGELFF. CDR3 DNA sequence: TGTGCCAGCAGCTCCCCCCCCGTGATCCGCGGGACCGGGGAGCTGTTTTTT.

This rearrangement joins TRBV7-9 to TRBJ2-7; the match to TRBD1 covers 7 bases. Germline CDR1 SEHNR, CDR2 FQNEAQ (reference sequence). Trimming at V came to 5 bases and at J to 4 bases, leaving 8 bases not matched to a gene. The CDR3 spans 14 residues. DNA of the CDR3: TGTGCCAGCAGCCCGAGGAAGGACAGGTACGAGCAGTACTTC. It specifies CASSPRKDRYEQYF.

This chain joins TRBV24-1 and TRBJ2-3; D is unresolved. The CDR3 has 14 amino acids. Looked up from germline, CDR1 is KGHDR and CDR2 is SFDVKD. V was shortened by 5 bases and J by 7 bases, with 15 bases between the two germline ends. CDR3 residues: CATSGAGTTNTQYF. Written as DNA, the CDR3 is TGTGCCACCAGTGGGGCAGGCACCACGAATACGCAGTATTTT.

The V gene is TRBV11-2, the J gene TRBJ2-2; 13 bases are shared with TRBD2. V trimming: 4 bases; J trimming: 3 bases; junction bases outside the gene matches: 8. Germline loops: CDR1 SGHAT, CDR2 FQNNGV. There are 18 residues in the CDR3. CDR3 protein: CASSWTSGGLTYTGELFF. CDR3 nucleotides: TGTGCCAGCAGCTGGACTAGCGGGGGTCTAACGTACACCGGGGAGCTGTTTTTT.

This clone has more than one count but fewer than ten. J is TRBJ1-6 and V is TRBV5-1; D is ambiguous. V was shortened by 0 bases and J by 8 bases, with 9 bases between the two germline ends. The CDR3 sequence is 14 residues long. Germline V CDR1 and CDR2: SGHRS, YFSETQ. The CDR3 spells CASSLGYTDSPLHF. CDR3 in DNA: TGCGCCAGCAGCTTGGGGTACACCGATTCACCCCTCCACTTT.

This chain links TRBV12-5 with TRBJ2-1; D gene unclear. The CDR3 is 13 residues long. Germline V gene lookup returns CDR1 LGHNT and CDR2 FRNRAP. V was trimmed by 6 bases and J by 3 bases, leaving 9 bases between them. In DNA, the CDR3 is TGTGCTAGTGGGCCACCTAACTACAATGAGCAGTTCTTC. Protein sequence: CASGPPNYNEQFF.

V is TRBV4-1 and J is TRBJ1-6, with D tentatively TRBD1 (5 bases). This CDR3 is 17 amino acids long. Trimming removed 0 bases at V and 4 bases at J, with 13 bases between. Germline V CDR1 and CDR2: MGHRA, YSYEKL. The CDR3 sequence is CASSQESRAAYNSPLHF. CDR3 nucleotide sequence: TGCGCCAGCAGCCAAGAGAGCAGGGCAGCTTATAATTCACCCCTCCACTTT.

The gene calls are TRBV28 and TRBJ1-1; 7 bases match TRBD1. After removal of 6 bases from V and 6 bases from J, the junction contained 10 bases not matched to a gene. The CDR3 contains 14 residues. The germline V gene has CDR1 MDHEN and CDR2 SYDVKM. The CDR3 DNA reads as TGTGCCAGCAGACTAGGGGGCAGGACCTCTGAAGCTTTCTTT. Translation: CASRLGGRTSEAFF. Supplemented by reference TRBV28 and TRBJ1-1, the full variable domain reads DVKVTQSSRYLVKRTGEKVFLECVQDMDHENMFWYRQDPGLGLRLIYFSYDVKMKEKGDIPEGYSVSREKKERFSLILESASTNQTSMYLCASRLGGRTSEAFFGQGTRLTVV.

This clone is a singleton in its sample. The chain combines TRBV10-3 with TRBJ2-5; perhaps TRBD1 as D (6 bases). Germline V lookup: CDR1 ENHRY, CDR2 SYGVKD. V was shortened by 0 bases and J by 5 bases, with 19 bases between the two germline ends. The CDR3 loop spans 17 amino acids. Written as DNA, the CDR3 is TGTGCCATCAGTGAGTCCCCCGGGACACCAAGGCGGGAGACCCAGTACTTC. This sequence encodes CAISESPGTPRRETQYF.